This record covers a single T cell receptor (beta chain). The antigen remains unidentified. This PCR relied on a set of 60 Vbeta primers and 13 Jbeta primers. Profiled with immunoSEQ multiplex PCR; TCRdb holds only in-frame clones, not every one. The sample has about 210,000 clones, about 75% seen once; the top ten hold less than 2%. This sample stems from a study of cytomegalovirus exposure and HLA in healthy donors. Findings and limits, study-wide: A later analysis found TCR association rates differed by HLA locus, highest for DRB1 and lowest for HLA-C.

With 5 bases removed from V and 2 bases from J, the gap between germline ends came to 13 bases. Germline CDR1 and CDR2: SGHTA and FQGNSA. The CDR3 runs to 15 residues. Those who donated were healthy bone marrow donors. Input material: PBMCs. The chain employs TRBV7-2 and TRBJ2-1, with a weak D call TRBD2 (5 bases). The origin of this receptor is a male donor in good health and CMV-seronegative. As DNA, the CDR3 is TGTGCCAGCAGCCGCCGGGGTACGACCTACAATGAGCAGTTCTTC. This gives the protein CASSRRGTTYNEQFF.